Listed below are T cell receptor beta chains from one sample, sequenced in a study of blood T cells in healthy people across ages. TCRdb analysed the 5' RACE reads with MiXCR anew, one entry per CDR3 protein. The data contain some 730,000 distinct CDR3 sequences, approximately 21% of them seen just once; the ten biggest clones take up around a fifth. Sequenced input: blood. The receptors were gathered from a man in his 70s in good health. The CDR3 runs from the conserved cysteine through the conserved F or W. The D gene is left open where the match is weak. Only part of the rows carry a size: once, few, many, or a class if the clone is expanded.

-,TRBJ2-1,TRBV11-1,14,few,CASSLNIDAGEQFF,TGTGCCAGCAGCTTAAATATTGATGCGGGGGAGCAGTTCTTC
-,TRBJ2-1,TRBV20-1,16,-,CSARDPRRPADNEQFF,TGCAGTGCTAGAGATCCACGCCGACCAGCGGACAATGAGCAGTTCTTC
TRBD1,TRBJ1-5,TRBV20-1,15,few,CSAGTGGPRNQPQHF,TGCAGTGCTGGAACAGGGGGCCCAAGGAATCAGCCCCAGCATTTT
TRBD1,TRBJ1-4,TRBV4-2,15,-,CASSQEDRGYEKLFF,TGTGCCAGCAGCCAAGAGGACAGGGGGTATGAAAAACTGTTTTTT
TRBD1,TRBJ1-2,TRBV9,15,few,CASSERGQGDYGYTF,TGTGCCAGCAGCGAGAGGGGACAGGGAGACTATGGCTACACCTTC
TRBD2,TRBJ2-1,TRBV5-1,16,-,CASSPTSGGAYNEQFF,TGCGCCAGCAGCCCAACTAGCGGGGGGGCCTACAATGAGCAGTTCTTC
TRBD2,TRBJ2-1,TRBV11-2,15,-,CASSLSTSGNNEQFF,TGTGCCAGCAGCTTATCGACTAGCGGTAACAATGAGCAGTTCTTC
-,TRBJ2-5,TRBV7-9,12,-,CASSFDWDEQLF,TGTGCCAGCAGCTTCGATTGGGATGAGCAGCTCTTC
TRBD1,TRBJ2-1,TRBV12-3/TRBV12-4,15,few,CASRPGTGAYNEQFF,TGTGCCAGCAGACCGGGGACAGGAGCCTACAATGAGCAGTTCTTC
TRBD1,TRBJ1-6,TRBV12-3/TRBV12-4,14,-,CASREGQGYSPLHF,TGTGCCAGCAGGGAGGGACAGGGGTATTCACCCCTCCACTTT
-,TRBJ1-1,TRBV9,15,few,CASSVGLVPGTEAFF,TGTGCCAGCAGCGTAGGGCTGGTACCTGGCACTGAAGCTTTCTTT
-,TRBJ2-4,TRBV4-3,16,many,CASSQWWGTAKNIQYF,TGCGCCAGCAGCCAATGGTGGGGTACCGCCAAAAACATTCAGTACTTC
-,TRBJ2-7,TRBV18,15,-,CASSELGHGPYEQYF,TGTGCCAGCTCAGAACTGGGACACGGGCCCTACGAGCAGTACTTC
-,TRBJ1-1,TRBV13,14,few,CASSLLQENTEAFF,TGTGCCAGCAGCTTACTTCAGGAGAACACTGAAGCTTTCTTT
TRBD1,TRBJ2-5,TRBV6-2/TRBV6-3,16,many,CASSFSTGQIQETQYF,TGTGCCAGCAGTTTTAGTACGGGACAGATCCAAGAGACCCAGTACTTC
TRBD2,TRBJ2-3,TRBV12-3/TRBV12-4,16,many,CASSYGLAGGTDTQYF,TGTGCCAGCAGCTACGGACTAGCGGGAGGGACAGATACGCAGTATTTT
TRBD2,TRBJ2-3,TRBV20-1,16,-,CSAKGPTSGARDTQYF,TGCAGTGCTAAAGGTCCGACTAGCGGGGCTCGGGATACGCAGTATTTT
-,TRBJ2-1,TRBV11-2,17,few,CASSLDNGISSYNEQFF,TGTGCCAGCAGCTTAGATAACGGGATAAGCTCCTACAATGAGCAGTTCTTC
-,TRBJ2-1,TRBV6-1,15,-,CASSEEAWVGNEQFF,TGTGCCAGCAGTGAAGAAGCATGGGTTGGCAATGAGCAGTTCTTC
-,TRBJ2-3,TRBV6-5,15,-,CASSYSGGGSDTQYF,TGTGCCAGCAGTTACTCGGGCGGGGGCTCAGATACGCAGTATTTT
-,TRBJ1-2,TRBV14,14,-,CASSHFTGIDGYTF,TGTGCCAGCAGCCACTTCACAGGGATCGATGGCTACACCTTC
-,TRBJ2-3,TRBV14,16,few,CASSLPRGVGTDTQYF,TGTGCCAGCAGCCTCCCACGCGGAGTGGGCACAGATACGCAGTATTTT
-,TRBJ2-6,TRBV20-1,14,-,CSAPPPSGANVLTF,TGCAGTGCGCCCCCGCCCTCTGGGGCCAACGTCCTGACTTTC
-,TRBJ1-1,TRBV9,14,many,CASSAFSRDTEAFF,TGTGCCAGCAGCGCATTTTCCAGGGACACTGAAGCTTTCTTT
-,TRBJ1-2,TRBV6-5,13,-,CASSRGESYGYTF,TGTGCCAGCAGCCGGGGAGAAAGCTATGGCTACACCTTC
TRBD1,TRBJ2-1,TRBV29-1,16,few,CSVDRTGMSSYNEQFF,TGCAGCGTTGATAGGACAGGTATGAGCTCCTACAATGAGCAGTTCTTC
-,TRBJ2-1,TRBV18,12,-,CASSPGAYEQFF,TGTGCCAGCTCACCAGGCGCGTATGAGCAGTTCTTC
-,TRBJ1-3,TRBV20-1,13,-,CSASPHSGNTIYF,TGCAGTGCCTCTCCCCACTCTGGAAACACCATATATTTT
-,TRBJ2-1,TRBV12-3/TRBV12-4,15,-,CASTLGMGPYNEQFF,TGTGCCAGCACCCTGGGGATGGGACCCTACAATGAGCAGTTCTTC
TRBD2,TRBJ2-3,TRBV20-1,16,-,CSARKFLRGGVDTQYF,TGCAGTGCTAGGAAATTTTTGCGGGGGGGCGTAGATACGCAGTATTTT
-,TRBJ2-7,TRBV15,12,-,CATSRGVHEQYF,TGTGCCACCAGCAGAGGGGTTCACGAGCAGTACTTC
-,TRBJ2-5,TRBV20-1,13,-,CSAPDRSWETQYF,TGCAGTGCCCCTGACAGGAGTTGGGAGACCCAGTACTTC
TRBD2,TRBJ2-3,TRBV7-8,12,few,CASSSSGNTQYF,TGTGCCAGCAGCTCTAGCGGAAATACGCAGTATTTT
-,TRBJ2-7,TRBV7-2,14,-,CASTLQGTFYEQYF,TGTGCCAGCACCTTACAGGGAACCTTCTACGAGCAGTACTTC
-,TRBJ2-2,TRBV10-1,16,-,CASSERRNLNTGELFF,TGCGCCAGCAGTGAGAGAAGGAACCTGAACACCGGGGAGCTGTTTTTT
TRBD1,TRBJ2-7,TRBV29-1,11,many,CSGGQTYEQYF,TGCAGCGGGGGACAGACCTACGAGCAGTACTTC
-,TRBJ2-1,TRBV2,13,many,CASRTGRTSEQFF,TGTGCCAGCAGGACAGGCAGGACATCTGAGCAGTTCTTC
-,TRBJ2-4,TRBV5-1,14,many,CASTPGRGPDIQYF,TGCGCCAGCACCCCCGGAAGAGGCCCAGACATTCAGTACTTC
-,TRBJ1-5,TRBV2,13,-,CASSERGVQPQHF,TGTGCCAGCAGTGAAAGGGGGGTCCAGCCCCAGCATTTT
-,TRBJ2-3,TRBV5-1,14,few,CASATLTSTDTQYF,TGCGCCAGCGCGACACTTACTAGCACAGATACGCAGTATTTT
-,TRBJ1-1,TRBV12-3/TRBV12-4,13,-,CASKGQGWTEAFF,TGTGCCAGCAAGGGGCAGGGCTGGACTGAAGCTTTCTTT
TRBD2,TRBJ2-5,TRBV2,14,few,CASMTSGYQETQYF,TGTGCCAGCATGACTAGCGGTTACCAAGAGACCCAGTACTTC
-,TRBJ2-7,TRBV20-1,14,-,CSARDQGAVYEQYF,TGCAGTGCTAGAGATCAAGGGGCGGTCTACGAGCAGTACTTC
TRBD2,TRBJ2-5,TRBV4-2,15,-,CASSQIAGGGGTQYF,TGTGCCAGCAGCCAAATAGCGGGGGGAGGAGGGACCCAGTACTTC
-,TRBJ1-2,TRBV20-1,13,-,CSARPGVGYGYTF,TGCAGTGCTAGACCAGGGGTGGGGTATGGCTACACCTTC
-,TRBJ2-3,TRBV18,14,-,CASSPGSLVDTQYF,TGTGCCAGCTCCCCCGGATCACTCGTGGATACGCAGTATTTT
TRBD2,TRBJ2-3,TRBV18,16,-,CASSTGLVASTDTQYF,TGTGCCAGCTCAACCGGACTAGTGGCTAGCACAGATACGCAGTATTTT
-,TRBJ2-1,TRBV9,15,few,CASSVGHLVSYEQFF,TGTGCCAGCAGCGTAGGGCATCTGGTTAGTTATGAGCAGTTCTTC
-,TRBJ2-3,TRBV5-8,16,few,CASSLDAGASTDTQYF,TGTGCCAGCAGCTTGGATGCGGGGGCGAGCACAGATACGCAGTATTTT
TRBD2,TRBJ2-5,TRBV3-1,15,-,CASSQALAGGETQYF,TGTGCCAGCAGCCAAGCACTAGCGGGAGGAGAGACCCAGTACTTC
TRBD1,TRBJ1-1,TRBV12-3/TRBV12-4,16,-,CASSRTGGTRAAEAFF,TGTGCCAGCAGTAGGACAGGGGGAACGAGAGCGGCTGAAGCTTTCTTT
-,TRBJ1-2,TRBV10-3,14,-,CAISQQESVYGYTF,TGTGCCATCAGTCAACAGGAGAGCGTCTATGGCTACACCTTC
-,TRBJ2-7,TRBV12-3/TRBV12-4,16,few,CASSLASGVSSYEQYF,TGTGCCAGCAGTTTAGCGTCTGGGGTATCCTCCTACGAGCAGTACTTC